Below, 3 T cell receptor beta chains from the same sample are listed, as sequenced in a study of T cells in Graves' hyperthyroidism and ophthalmopathy. Amplification of TCR beta CDR3 regions was performed using RNA transcripts as template. The HTBI primer set drove a first-round RT-PCR of the TCR CDR3. TCRdb independently ran MiXCR on the multiplex PCR reads; one entry per CDR3 protein. Of some 770,000 distinct CDR3 sequences listed, roughly 15% are singletons. Material for sequencing was blood. The receptors derive from a man younger than 30 with Graves' hyperthyroidism.

This sequence joins TRBV11-2 and TRBJ2-5; TRBD2 matches at 9 bases. The V segment lost 4 bases and the J segment 0 bases; nucleotides outside the gene matches: 9. Looked up from germline, CDR1 is SGHAT and CDR2 is FQNNGV. The CDR3 sequence is 17 residues long. The CDR3 DNA reads as TGTGCCAGCAGCTCCCCGCGGCTAGCGGGGCACCAAGAGACCCAGTACTTC. This encodes CASSSPRLAGHQETQYF. Combining the CDR3 with reference TRBV11-2 and TRBJ2-5 gives the whole variable domain EAGVAQSPRYKIIEKRQSVAFWCNPISGHATLYWYQQILGQGPKLLIQFQNNGVVDDSQLPKDRFSAERLKGVDSTLKIQPAKLEDSAVYLCASSSPRLAGHQETQYFGPGTRLLVL.

In this sample, this clonotype turned up many times. V gene TRBV7-2 combines with J gene TRBJ2-7; D call uncertain. Trimming took 7 bases from V and 2 from J, leaving 21 bases between them. CDR3 size: 16 residues. Germline assignment: CDR1 SGHTA and CDR2 FQGNSA. This CDR3 is CASTPSGNNLPYEQYF. The CDR3 coding sequence is TGTGCCAGCACCCCCTCGGGTAATAACCTCCCCTACGAGCAGTACTTC.

This clonotype occurred many times. V and J are TRBV28 and TRBJ2-7, with 12 bases fitting TRBD2. Germline V gene lookup returns CDR1 MDHEN and CDR2 SYDVKM. V shed 7 bases and J 1 base; nucleotides not matched to a gene: 8. The CDR3 runs to 16 residues. CDR3 DNA: TGTGCCAGCACTCCTGGGGGACTAGCGGGTTCCTACGAGCAGTACTTC. Protein sequence: CASTPGGLAGSYEQYF.